Listed below are T cell receptor beta chains from one sample, sequenced in a study of CD8 T cells in ankylosing spondylitis. In TCRdb, the 5' RACE reads were re-called with MiXCR into one record per CDR3 protein. The top ten clones hold almost 7% of a sample with about 240,000 distinct CDR3 sequences, 7.5% to 9% of them seen once. The sample comprised blood, either unsorted or a sorted T cell fraction (not recorded which). These receptors were obtained from a male donor with ankylosing spondylitis or in good health (not recorded which). The CDR3 runs from the conserved cysteine through the conserved F or W. The D gene is left open where the match is weak. Clone size is given as once, few, many or a size class.

v_gene: TRBV7-9; d_gene: NA; len: 13; abundance: many; j_gene: TRBJ1-5; CDR3nt: TGTGCCAGCAGCTTAGAGGGGAGGGAGCCCCAGCATTTT; CDR3aa: CASSLEGREPQHF
v_gene: TRBV7-6; d_gene: NA; len: 13; abundance: many; j_gene: TRBJ1-1; CDR3nt: TGTGCCAGCAGCTCCATGGAGGACACTGAAGCTTTCTTT; CDR3aa: CASSSMEDTEAFF
v_gene: TRBV7-2; d_gene: TRBD1; len: 14; abundance: many; j_gene: TRBJ1-2; CDR3nt: TGTGCCAGCAGCTTGGACAGACAGGGGTATGGCTACACCTTC; CDR3aa: CASSLDRQGYGYTF
v_gene: TRBV29-1; d_gene: NA; len: 13; abundance: few; j_gene: TRBJ2-2; CDR3nt: TGCAGCGGTGGGGGAAAGACTGCCGGGGAGCTGTTTTTT; CDR3aa: CSGGGKTAGELFF
v_gene: TRBV29-1; d_gene: NA; len: 12; abundance: many; j_gene: TRBJ2-5; CDR3nt: TGCAGCGCTGGGCGGCAGCAAGAGACCCAGTACTTC; CDR3aa: CSAGRQQETQYF
v_gene: TRBV7-2; d_gene: NA; len: 13; abundance: many; j_gene: TRBJ2-5; CDR3nt: TGTGCCAGCAGCTTTGGCTATAAGGAGACCCAGTACTTC; CDR3aa: CASSFGYKETQYF
v_gene: TRBV5-6; d_gene: NA; len: 14; abundance: many; j_gene: TRBJ2-2; CDR3nt: TGTGCCAGCAGCTTACCGGTGGGGACCGGGGAGCTGTTTTTT; CDR3aa: CASSLPVGTGELFF
v_gene: TRBV12-3/TRBV12-4; d_gene: NA; len: 12; abundance: few; j_gene: TRBJ2-1; CDR3nt: TGTGCCAGCAGTTTCGGGGGCGTTGAGCAGTTCTTC; CDR3aa: CASSFGGVEQFF
v_gene: TRBV7-8; d_gene: TRBD2; len: 17; abundance: few; j_gene: TRBJ2-3; CDR3nt: TGTGCCAGCAGCATAAATGGCGGGGGGTTTACTCCCAATACGCAGTATTTT; CDR3aa: CASSINGGGFTPNTQYF
v_gene: TRBV5-5; d_gene: NA; len: 14; abundance: many; j_gene: TRBJ1-1; CDR3nt: TGTGCCAGCAGCCCCCATGGAGGGGACACTGAAGCTTTCTTT; CDR3aa: CASSPHGGDTEAFF
v_gene: TRBV5-1; d_gene: TRBD1; len: 15; abundance: few; j_gene: TRBJ2-5; CDR3nt: TGCGCCAGCAGCCAACCGACAGGGGCCCAAGAGACCCAGTACTTC; CDR3aa: CASSQPTGAQETQYF